This T cell receptor beta chain was identified during a study of T cell responses to AZD1222 COVID-19 vaccine. This CDR3 is built from 12 residues. Germline CDR1 and CDR2: MNHEY and SVGAGI. Trimming left V 6 bases short and J 5 bases short, with 7 bases between. The assay was immunoSEQ multiplex PCR, and TCRdb's table has in-frame clones only and misses some. The profile shows 160,000 or so clones, 90% of them singletons. The clonotype comes from an adult who received the AZD1222 COVID-19 vaccine. This material consisted of peripheral blood, taken 28 days after the second AZD1222 dose. The chain carries TRBV6-5 and TRBJ2-2, with a tentative D call TRBD1 (5 bases). The CDR3 loop is CASRGATGELFF. Here the CDR3 DNA reads TGTGCCAGCAGAGGGGCAACCGGGGAGCTGTTTTTT.